The 20 T cell receptor beta chains below come from one sample, sequenced in a study of T cell responses to AZD1222 COVID-19 vaccine. The method was immunoSEQ multiplex PCR; TCRdb's version includes in-frame clones alone and lacks a portion of them. The sample lists some 80,000 clones, roughly 86% occurring once. The specimen was peripheral blood, collected on day 0 of AZD1222 vaccination. These receptors were collected from an adult in good health.

V and J are TRBV14 and TRBJ2-5; TRBD1 matches at 7 bases. CDR1 is SGHDN, CDR2 FVKESK, per germline. J gave up 2 bases and V 2 bases, and 5 bases lay outside the gene matches. The CDR3 runs 15 residues. The DNA for the CDR3 is TGTGCCAGCAGCCAACGGTACAGGGGACAAGAGACCCAGTACTTC. Its protein is CASSQRYRGQETQYF.

The V and J genes are TRBV10-3 and TRBJ1-1; no firm D call. CDR3 length: 16 residues. V was trimmed by 11 bases and J by 1 base, leaving 23 bases between them. Germline V lookup: CDR1 ENHRY, CDR2 SYGVKD. Written as DNA, the CDR3 is TGTGCCGCATCACGTCGTCCGTCCGGGGAGAACACTGAAGCTTTCTTT. Its protein product is CAASRRPSGENTEAFF.

This chain links TRBV27 with TRBJ1-5; TRBD1 aligns across 9 bases. Germline CDR1 reads MNHEY; CDR2 reads SMNVEV (reference sequence). This CDR3 region has 13 residues. Trimming removed 8 bases from V and 9 bases from J; junction bases left unmatched: 8. Here the CDR3 DNA reads TGTGCCAGCGGAGACAGGGGGAGCCGGCCCCAGCATTTT. Translated: CASGDRGSRPQHF.

The genes are TRBV5-1 and TRBJ2-1, with a possible D match to TRBD1 (6 bases). The V gene lost 4 bases and the J gene lost 0 bases, with 11 bases spanning the gap. There are 15 residues in the CDR3. Germline V gene data show CDR1 as SGHRS and CDR2 as YFSETQ. The CDR3 coding sequence is TGCGCCAGCAGCAGGGGGTTAGACTCCTACAATGAGCAGTTCTTC. Translating it yields CASSRGLDSYNEQFF.

The chain joins TRBV29-1 to TRBJ2-5; 10 bases map to TRBD2. CDR1 SQVTM and CDR2 ANQGSEA come from the germline V gene. Trimming removed 4 bases from V and 9 bases from J; junction bases left unmatched: 17. CDR3 size: 16 residues. This CDR3 is CSVVLLAGGPWSAQYF. CDR3 sequence (DNA): TGCAGCGTTGTTTTGTTAGCGGGAGGCCCTTGGTCGGCCCAGTACTTC.

In DNA form, the CDR3 reads TGTGCCACCAGCAGAGATCTCGAGGGGAGACATTATGGCTACACCTTC. It codes for CATSRDLEGRHYGYTF. The chain carries TRBV15 and TRBJ1-2, with D perhaps matching TRBD1 (5 bases). In germline, CDR1 is LNHNV, CDR2 YYDKDF (reference sequence). The CDR3 has 16 amino acids. Trimming pared 0 bases from V and 5 bases from J, leaving 16 bases between.

V gene TRBV10-3 combines with J gene TRBJ2-7; TRBD2 aligns across 8 bases. This CDR3 has 15 amino acids. CDR1 and CDR2 (germline): ENHRY, SYGVKD. The V gene end was trimmed by 3 bases and the J gene end by 2 bases; junction bases not matched to a gene: 6. CDR3 protein: CAISDVQRGTYEQYF. DNA for the CDR3: TGTGCCATCAGTGATGTACAGCGGGGGACCTACGAGCAGTACTTC.

In regard to this clone: At the DNA level, this CDR3 is encoded by other sequences in the same sample as well. The J gene is TRBJ2-7, the V gene TRBV30; D call uncertain. The V gene's germline CDR1 is GTSNPN and CDR2 SVGIG (reference sequence). V was clipped by 0 bases and J by 4 bases, with 4 bases between them. This CDR3 comprises 11 residues. The CDR3 here is CAWSVGYEQYF. In nucleotides, the CDR3 is TGTGCCTGGAGTGTTGGGTACGAGCAGTACTTC.

The V call is TRBV5-4, the J call TRBJ1-6; 7 nucleotides line up with TRBD1. Germline assignment: CDR1 SGHNT and CDR2 YYREEE (reference sequence). This CDR3 is 14 amino acids long. J gave up 7 bases and V 4 bases, and 5 bases lay outside the gene matches. CDR3 protein: CASSRQGMNSPLHF. The CDR3 DNA reads TGTGCCAGCAGCCGACAGGGTATGAATTCACCCCTCCACTTT.

The rearrangement joins TRBV30 to TRBJ1-3; D perhaps matches TRBD1 (6 bases). V shed 1 base and J shed 0 bases, with 16 bases lying between them. The CDR3 sequence is 17 residues long. From germline, CDR1 is GTSNPN and CDR2 SVGIG (reference sequence). CDR3 DNA sequence: TGTGCCTGGAGTGGTTCAGGTGGGGGGCTCTCTGGAAACACCATATATTTT. This translates into CAWSGSGGGLSGNTIYF.

The V call is TRBV7-9, the J call TRBJ2-7, with 10 bases aligning to TRBD2. V shed 5 bases, J shed 0 bases, and the junction held 4 bases outside the gene matches. CDR3 length equals 15 residues. CDR1 is SEHNR, CDR2 FQNEAQ, per germline (reference sequence). The CDR3: CASSLVAGGSYEQYF. CDR3 sequence (DNA): TGTGCCAGCAGCCTCGTAGCGGGGGGCTCCTACGAGCAGTACTTC. Full variable domain (rest looked up from reference TRBV7-9 and TRBJ2-7): DTGVSQNPRHKITKRGQNVTFRCDPISEHNRLYWYRQTLGQGPEFLTYFQNEAQLEKSRLLSDRFSAERPKGSFSTLEIQRTEQGDSAMYLCASSLVAGGSYEQYFGPGTRLTVT.

The chain uses TRBV5-1 and TRBJ2-7, with 13 positions matching TRBD2. This CDR3 is 18 amino acids long. Trimming removed 0 bases from V and 0 bases from J; junction bases left unmatched: 6. Per the germline V gene, CDR1 is SGHRS and CDR2 is YFSETQ. The CDR3 loop reads CASSLGTSGGLVSYEQYF. CDR3 DNA sequence: TGCGCCAGCAGCTTGGGGACTAGCGGGGGCCTCGTCTCCTACGAGCAGTACTTC.

This clone was picked up one time. The CDR3, as DNA: TGTGCCATCGGGGGGACAGACAACAATGAGCAGTTCTTC. Translated: CAIGGTDNNEQFF. The chain carries TRBV10-3 and TRBJ2-1; a weak D match, TRBD1 (7 bases). The length of the CDR3 is 13 residues. Germline V gene lookup returns CDR1 ENHRY and CDR2 SYGVKD. The ends were cut back, 8 bases at V and 5 bases at J, with 13 bases in the middle.

V gene TRBV5-6 combines with J gene TRBJ1-2; D not resolved. V lost 1 base and J 7 bases, leaving 11 bases between the germline ends. The CDR3 covers 13 residues. Germline values: CDR1 SGHDT, CDR2 YYEEEE. The CDR3 DNA is TGTGCCAGCAGCTTGCGGGGTCCGGGTGGCTACACCTTC. Protein product: CASSLRGPGGYTF. The full variable domain, with the rest looked up from reference TRBV5-6 and TRBJ1-2, is DAGVTQSPTHLIKTRGQQVTLRCSPKSGHDTVSWYQQALGQGPQFIFQYYEEEERQRGNFPDRFSGHQFPNYSSELNVNALLLGDSALYLCASSLRGPGGYTFGSGTRLTVV.

The chain has TRBV5-1 and TRBJ1-1; 8 positions match TRBD1. Germline trimming cut 7 bases from V and 5 bases from J; bases unmatched to any gene: 7. The CDR3 runs to 13 residues. Germline loops: CDR1 SGHRS, CDR2 YFSETQ. The CDR3 spells CASDTGGRTEAFF. CDR3 DNA: TGCGCCAGCGACACAGGGGGTAGGACTGAAGCTTTCTTT.

This clone was seen a few times. CDR3 region: CASSRTQGAYEQYF. Written as DNA, the CDR3 is TGTGCCAGCAGCCGGACACAGGGGGCGTACGAGCAGTACTTC. The gene calls are TRBV13 and TRBJ2-7; 9 positions agree with TRBD1. The V and J ends lost 5 bases and 4 bases, in that order; junction bases with no gene match: 6. The CDR3 covers 14 residues. Germline CDR1 PRHDT, CDR2 FYEKMQ (reference sequence).

The genes are TRBV9 and TRBJ1-1, with D possibly matching TRBD1 (5 bases). Germline V gives CDR1 SGDLS, CDR2 YYNGEE. The CDR3 consists of 15 residues. V shed 4 bases and J shed 3 bases, with 16 bases lying between them. DNA for the CDR3: TGTGCCAGCAGCCATCGCGGGGGGGTGTACACTGAAGCTTTCTTT. Protein: CASSHRGGVYTEAFF.

This clone has only one observation. The chain combines TRBV11-2 with TRBJ1-4; D is ambiguous. Germline assignment: CDR1 SGHAT and CDR2 FQNNGV. CDR3 length: 12 residues. V dropped 3 bases and J dropped 8 bases, with 7 bases sitting between them. CDR3 coding DNA: TGTGCCAGCAGCTTTGACGGCGAAAAACTGTTTTTT. Protein sequence: CASSFDGEKLFF.

The gene calls are TRBV14 and TRBJ1-6, with D possibly TRBD1 on 5 matching bases. This CDR3 has 16 residues. V was cut by 0 bases and J by 10 bases, with 16 bases left in between. CDR1 and CDR2 from the germline V gene are SGHDN and FVKESK. The DNA of the CDR3 is TGTGCCAGCAGCCAAGATAGGACACCTTGGGGGTCACCCCTCCACTTT. Translating gives CASSQDRTPWGSPLHF.

The CDR3 coding sequence is TGTGCCAGCAGTGGGACAGGCGGGGGGGCCTACAATGAGCAGTTCTTC. Its translation is CASSGTGGGAYNEQFF. The gene calls are TRBV6-4 and TRBJ2-1; TRBD2 aligns across 9 bases. Germline V lookup: CDR1 MRHNA, CDR2 SNTAGT. The CDR3 is made up of 16 amino acids. Trimming removed 4 bases from V and 2 bases from J; junction bases left unmatched: 6.